What follows describes a single TCR beta chain. The antigen remains unidentified. Sequenced by immunoSEQ multiplex PCR; TCRdb stores in-frame clones only, minus some. In the table there are 95,000 to 150,000 clones, more than 80% of which are singletons. V was clipped by 5 bases and J by 7 bases; unmatched bases: 7. Germline V CDR1 and CDR2: LNHNV, YYDKDF (reference sequence). This CDR3 region has 13 residues. This sample was taken from a study of radiotherapy plus CTLA-4 blockade in lung cancer. Points from the study as a whole: An expansion of tumor-derived TCR clones occurred in blood after radiotherapy plus ipilimumab. Early shifts in blood T cell clones, with interferon-beta, reportedly predicted response best.

The study gave focal radiation plus ipilimumab CTLA-4 blockade to patients with chemo-refractory metastatic non-small-cell lung cancer. This TCR was sampled from a human donor with non-small cell lung cancer that progressed on radiotherapy plus ipilimumab. The V call is TRBV15, the J call TRBJ2-7; TRBD1 matches at 8 bases. The material was peripheral blood, obtained from a patient treated with radiotherapy plus ipilimumab. CDR3 DNA sequence: TGTGCCACCAGCCCGGGGACAGGACGAGAGCAGTACTTC. Its protein product is CATSPGTGREQYF.